This T cell receptor (beta chain) emerged from a study of shared clonotypes between healthy human individuals. The germline V gene has CDR1 ENHRY and CDR2 SYGVKD. The CDR3 runs to 14 residues. In regard to this clone: What it recognizes is unknown. Sequence at one end of the junction differs from germline and may be a read error.

Regarding the study as a whole: In a handful of donors, around 4.5% of naive CD4 clonotypes appeared in common. It was the few donors that limited the genetic and exposure-history diversity represented.

Original data processing: Because ImmunoSEQ provided only junction sequences with no quality scores, the filtering differed. Only in-frame clones appear in the TCRdb table, and some are missing; sequencing was by immunoSEQ multiplex PCR. Clone size and V and J calls were adopted from that table, with D and trimming inferred from the DNA. The data hold about 2,500,000 clones, with approximately 94% observed a single time. This TCR derives from a man aged 18-30 years in good health. The sample taken for sequencing was naive CD4+ T cells sorted from blood. Subset defined: CD45RA+ positively selected. The chain carries TRBV10-3 and TRBJ2-7; 9 nucleotides agree with TRBD1. In nucleotides, the CDR3 is TGTGCCATCAGTCCGGGACAGGGTACCCACGAGCAGTACTTT. This sequence encodes CAISPGQGTHEQYF.